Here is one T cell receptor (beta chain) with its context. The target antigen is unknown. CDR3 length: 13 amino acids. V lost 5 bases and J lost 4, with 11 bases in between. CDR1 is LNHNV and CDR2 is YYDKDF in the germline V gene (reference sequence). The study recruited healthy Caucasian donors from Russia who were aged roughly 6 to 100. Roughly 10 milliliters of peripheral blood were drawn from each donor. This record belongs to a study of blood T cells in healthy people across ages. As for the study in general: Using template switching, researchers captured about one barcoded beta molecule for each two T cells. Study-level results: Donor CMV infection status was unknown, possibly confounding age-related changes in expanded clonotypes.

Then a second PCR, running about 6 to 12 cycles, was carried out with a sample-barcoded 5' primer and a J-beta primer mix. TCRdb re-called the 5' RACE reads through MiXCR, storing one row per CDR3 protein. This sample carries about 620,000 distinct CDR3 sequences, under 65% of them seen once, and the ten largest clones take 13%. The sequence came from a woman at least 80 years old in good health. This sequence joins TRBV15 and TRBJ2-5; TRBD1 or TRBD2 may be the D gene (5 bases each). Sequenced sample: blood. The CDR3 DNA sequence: TGTGCCACCAGCTGGGACCTAGGAGAGACCCAGTACTTC. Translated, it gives CATSWDLGETQYF.